The next 8 T cell receptor beta chains were all read from a single sample in a study of cytomegalovirus exposure and HLA in healthy donors. PCR used 60 Vbeta primers and 13 Jbeta primers. Profiled with immunoSEQ multiplex PCR; TCRdb holds only in-frame clones, not every one. The sample holds 50,000 to 55,000 clones, around 72% seen once. Input material: PBMCs. The receptors shown here come from a woman aged 45 to 65 in good health and CMV-seropositive.

This chain joins TRBV6-5 and TRBJ2-2; 7 positions agree with TRBD1. This CDR3 is 15 amino acids long. CDR1 MNHEY and CDR2 SVGAGI come from the germline V gene. The V segment lost 10 bases and the J segment 4 bases; nucleotides outside the gene matches: 12. The CDR3, as DNA: TGTGCCACCCTTACTCGACAGGGTGTCACCGGGGAGCTGTTTTTT. Protein sequence: CATLTRQGVTGELFF.

CDR3 region: CASSLVGLAGGRQYF. CDR3 DNA sequence: TGTGCCAGCAGTTTAGTCGGGCTAGCGGGAGGGAGGCAGTACTTC. The chain combines TRBV27 with TRBJ2-7; 12 nucleotides align to TRBD2. The length of the CDR3 is 15 residues. V lost 2 bases to trimming and J lost 9 bases; unmatched junction nucleotides: 8. Germline V gene data show CDR1 as MNHEY and CDR2 as SMNVEV (reference sequence).

CDR3 region: CASSPRAGQGADTIYF. CDR3 DNA: TGTGCCAGCAGCCCTCGTGCCGGACAGGGGGCTGACACCATATATTTT. The chain has TRBV7-9 and TRBJ1-3; TRBD1 aligns across 11 bases. V lost 5 bases and J lost 8; bases outside the gene matches: 11. The CDR3 is 16 residues long. From germline, CDR1 is SEHNR and CDR2 FQNEAQ (reference sequence).

The chain uses TRBV5-1 and TRBJ2-7, with D hard to call. This CDR3 has 13 amino acids. Germline V lookup: CDR1 SGHRS, CDR2 YFSETQ. V lost 1 base and J 1 base, leaving 6 bases between the germline ends. DNA of the CDR3: TGCGCCAGCAGCTTGCAGATATCCTACGAGCAGTACTTC. It is translated as CASSLQISYEQYF.

This clone turned up a few times. In the same sample, other DNA sequences code for this CDR3. The J gene is TRBJ2-7, the V gene TRBV6-6, with D tentatively TRBD1 (6 bases). Trimming cost V 0 bases and J 2 bases, with 8 bases left between them. Germline V CDR1 and CDR2: MNHNY, SVGAGI (reference sequence). The CDR3 covers 14 residues. Written as DNA, the CDR3 is TGTGCCAGCAGTTACTCGACAGGAGCCTACGAGCAGTACTTC. This translates into CASSYSTGAYEQYF.

V usage is TRBV6-1 and J usage is TRBJ2-2, with 12 nucleotides matching TRBD2. The V segment lost 4 bases and the J segment 6 bases; nucleotides outside the gene matches: 3. CDR3 size: 15 residues. Germline CDR1 reads MNHNS; CDR2 reads SASEGT. CDR3 residues: CASSASGGAPGELFF. CDR3 nucleotide sequence: TGTGCCAGCAGTGCTAGCGGGGGGGCACCCGGGGAGCTGTTTTTT.

The V call is TRBV27, the J call TRBJ2-1, with TRBD2 as a possible D gene (5 bases). Germline V CDR1 and CDR2: MNHEY, SMNVEV (reference sequence). The CDR3 is 11 residues long. The V end lost 3 bases, the J end lost 10 bases, and 7 bases lay between the germline ends. CDR3 in amino acids: CASSFGREQFF. As DNA, the CDR3 is TGTGCCAGCAGTTTTGGGAGAGAGCAGTTCTTC.

In DNA, the CDR3 is TGCGCCAGCAGCTTGCTGGGCAGGGGATCGAACACTGAAGCTTTCTTT. This translates into CASSLLGRGSNTEAFF. This sequence joins TRBV5-1 and TRBJ1-1, with D possibly matching TRBD1 (6 bases). The germline V and J ends were trimmed by 1 base and 1 base, with 14 bases remaining between them. CDR1 SGHRS and CDR2 YFSETQ come from the germline V gene. The CDR3 is 16 residues long. Based on the CDR3 plus reference TRBV5-1 and TRBJ1-1, the full variable domain is KAGVTQTPRYLIKTRGQQVTLSCSPISGHRSVSWYQQTPGQGLQFLFEYFSETQRNKGNFPGRFSGRQFSNSRSEMNVSTLELGDSALYLCASSLLGRGSNTEAFFGQGTRLTVV.